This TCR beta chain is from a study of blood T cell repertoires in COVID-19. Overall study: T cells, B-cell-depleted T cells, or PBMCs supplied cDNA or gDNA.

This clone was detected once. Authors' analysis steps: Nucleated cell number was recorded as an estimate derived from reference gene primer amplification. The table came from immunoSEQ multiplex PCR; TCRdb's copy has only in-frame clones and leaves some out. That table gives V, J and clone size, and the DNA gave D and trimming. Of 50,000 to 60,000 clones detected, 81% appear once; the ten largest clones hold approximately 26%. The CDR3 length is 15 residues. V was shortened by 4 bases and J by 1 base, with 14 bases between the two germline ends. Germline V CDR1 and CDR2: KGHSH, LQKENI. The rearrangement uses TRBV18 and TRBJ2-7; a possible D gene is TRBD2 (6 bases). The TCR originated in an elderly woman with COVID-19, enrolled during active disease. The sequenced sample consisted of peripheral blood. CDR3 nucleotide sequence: TGTGCCAGCTCACAGCGGAGGGAGAGATCCTACGAGCAGTACTTC. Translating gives CASSQRRERSYEQYF.